This passage covers 29 T cell receptor beta chains from one sample sequenced in a study of blood T cell repertoires in COVID-19. This table comes from immunoSEQ multiplex PCR, and its TCRdb copy is limited to in-frame clones, with some not included. This sample has approximately 200,000 clones, with around four fifths found just once. Source material: peripheral blood. Receptor source: a woman aged 30 to 39 with acute or convalescent COVID-19.

This clone has a handful of counts. The V call is TRBV19, the J call TRBJ2-1; 8 positions match TRBD1. Germline lookup yields CDR1 LNHDA and CDR2 SQIVND (reference sequence). The V gene end was trimmed by 4 bases and the J gene end by 3 bases; junction bases not matched to a gene: 14. This CDR3 is built from 18 residues. CDR3 amino acids: CASSREMPGTGSYNEQFF. The CDR3 nucleotides read TGTGCCAGTAGTAGGGAGATGCCCGGGACAGGCAGCTACAATGAGCAGTTCTTC.

The rearrangement joins TRBV30 to TRBJ1-5, with 8 bases lining up with TRBD1. V dropped 4 bases and J dropped 0; count of bases not matched to a gene: 11. The CDR3 is made up of 17 amino acids. The germline V gene encodes CDR1 GTSNPN and CDR2 SVGIG (reference sequence). The CDR3 region has the DNA TGTGCCTGGACCTACAGGACAGGGTGGTATAGCAATCAGCCCCAGCATTTT. Its protein is CAWTYRTGWYSNQPQHF.

CDR3 in amino acids: CASDGSVNTGELFF. The CDR3 DNA sequence: TGTGCCTCAGACGGTAGCGTTAACACCGGGGAGCTGTTTTTT. The chain couples TRBV30 to TRBJ2-2, with D perhaps TRBD2 (5 bases). This CDR3 spans 14 amino acids. The ends were cut back, 7 bases at V and 2 bases at J, with 14 bases in the middle. The germline V gene has CDR1 GTSNPN and CDR2 SVGIG (reference sequence).

V gene TRBV2 combines with J gene TRBJ1-2, with TRBD1 identical over 7 bases. Trimming took 6 bases from V and 5 from J; bases not matched to a gene: 12. Germline V lookup: CDR1 SNHLY, CDR2 FYNNEI. The CDR3 consists of 15 residues. CDR3 nucleotide sequence: TGTGCCAGCAGCCTTGGGGCTAGGACAGGATATGGCTACACCTTC. Its translation: CASSLGARTGYGYTF. Using reference TRBV2 and TRBJ1-2 for the parts outside the CDR3, the full variable domain is EPEVTQTPSHQVTQMGQEVILRCVPISNHLYFYWYRQILGQKVEFLVSFYNNEISEKSEIFDDQFSVERPDGSNFTLKIRSTKLEDSAMYFCASSLGARTGYGYTFGSGTRLTVV.

V usage is TRBV28 and J usage is TRBJ1-4, with 9 bases that match TRBD1. CDR1 and CDR2 (germline): MDHEN, SYDVKM. The junction had 3 bases not matched to a gene; V was cut back by 3 bases and J by 4 bases. This CDR3 has 15 residues. The CDR3 spells CASSFGDRDNEKLFF. In nucleotides, the CDR3 is TGTGCCAGCAGTTTCGGGGACAGGGATAATGAAAAACTGTTTTTT.

The CDR3 spells CASRSRGNGELFF. DNA of the CDR3: TGTGCCAGTAGGAGCAGGGGGAACGGGGAGCTGTTTTTT. The chain combines TRBV19 with TRBJ2-2, with 7 bases that match TRBD1. The V and J ends lost 6 bases and 7 bases, in that order; junction bases with no gene match: 5. The CDR3 runs to 13 residues. The germline V gene has CDR1 LNHDA and CDR2 SQIVND (reference sequence).

The rearrangement uses TRBV5-1 and TRBJ1-6; D unresolved. The CDR3 sequence is 15 residues long. The germline V gene has CDR1 SGHRS and CDR2 YFSETQ. V was trimmed by 0 bases and J by 5 bases, leaving 9 bases between them. CDR3 in amino acids: CASSLGRHDNSPLHF. For the CDR3, the DNA is TGCGCCAGCAGCTTGGGAAGACACGATAATTCACCCCTCCACTTT.

The chain has TRBV28 and TRBJ1-4; a weak D match, TRBD1 (5 bases). V lost 3 bases and J 3 bases, leaving 11 bases between the germline ends. The germline V gene encodes CDR1 MDHEN and CDR2 SYDVKM. This CDR3 is 15 amino acids long. The CDR3 protein is CASSFFDRPNEKLFF. The CDR3 DNA follows: TGTGCCAGCAGTTTTTTCGACAGACCTAATGAAAAACTGTTTTTT.

J is TRBJ1-4 and V is TRBV29-1; 10 bases line up with TRBD1. The V and J ends lost 5 bases and 3 bases, in that order; junction bases with no gene match: 3. The CDR3 sequence is 14 residues long. Germline assignment: CDR1 SQVTM and CDR2 ANQGSEA. The CDR3, as DNA: TGCAGCGTTCGACAGGGGGCTGCTAATGAAAAACTGTTTTTT. Translation: CSVRQGAANEKLFF.

CDR3 loop: CASSLRRTGSSGANVLTF. The CDR3 nucleotides read TGTGCCAGCAGCTTACGTAGGACAGGAAGCTCTGGGGCCAACGTCCTGACTTTC. The V and J genes are TRBV7-2 and TRBJ2-6, with 7 bases matching TRBD1. Unmatched junction bases numbered 7, after V lost 2 bases and J lost 0 bases. The CDR3 is 18 amino acids. Germline V gene data show CDR1 as SGHTA and CDR2 as FQGNSA.

This clone was observed once. The J gene is TRBJ1-2, the V gene TRBV12-3 or TRBV12-4; TRBD1 might be the D (6 bases). The CDR3 runs to 13 residues. V lost 4 bases and J lost 0, with 6 bases in between. DNA of the CDR3: TGTGCCAGCAGTTACAGGGCTAACTATGGCTACACCTTC. This gives the protein CASSYRANYGYTF.

The chain is built from TRBV19 and TRBJ1-5; D is possibly TRBD1 (6 bases). Trimming took off 8 bases at V and 7 bases at J, with 18 bases between the two ends. The germline gives CDR1 LNHDA, CDR2 SQIVND (reference sequence). CDR3 size: 14 residues. This CDR3 reads CASSWDTEGQPQHF. The DNA of the CDR3 is TGTGCCAGTTCCTGGGACACCGAGGGGCAGCCCCAGCATTTT.

The chain employs TRBV6-5 and TRBJ1-1, with a possible D match to TRBD1 (5 bases). The CDR3 length is 13 residues. From germline, CDR1 is MNHEY and CDR2 SVGAGI. V was cut by 6 bases and J by 5 bases, with 13 bases left in between. The CDR3 sequence is CASSGGGRTEAFF. CDR3 DNA sequence: TGTGCCAGCAGCGGCGGGGGACGAACTGAAGCTTTCTTT.

The rearrangement uses TRBV3-1 (or the pseudogene TRBV3-2) and TRBJ1-5; TRBD1 is a possible D gene (5 bases). CDR1 is LGHDT and CDR2 is YNNKEL in the germline V gene (reference sequence). This CDR3 is 17 amino acids long. Trimming stripped 0 bases from V and 2 bases from J, with 14 bases between. CDR3 DNA sequence: TGTGCCAGCAGCCAAGATCGGAAGGGAGGGGGCAATCAGCCCCAGCATTTT. This gives the protein CASSQDRKGGGNQPQHF.

The J gene is TRBJ1-1, the V gene TRBV6-1; D gene ambiguous. The CDR3 is 13 amino acids. V was cut by 2 bases and J by 5 bases, with 9 bases left in between. The germline V gene encodes CDR1 MNHNS and CDR2 SASEGT. CDR3 bases: TGTGCCAGCAGTGAATTTCGAGGAACTGAAGCTTTCTTT. Protein product: CASSEFRGTEAFF.

This clone was seen a few times. The rearrangement links TRBV11-2 to TRBJ1-1; no definite D call. Per germline, CDR1 SGHAT and CDR2 FQNNGV. V gave up 0 bases and J gave up 11 bases, with 16 bases separating them. CDR3 size: 14 residues. The chain's CDR3 is CASSLDLARTGAFF. The CDR3 DNA follows: TGTGCCAGCAGCTTAGATCTCGCCCGCACGGGGGCTTTCTTT.

The CDR3 spells CASRLPGTGNGYTF. The CDR3 region has the DNA TGTGCCAGCAGGCTTCCCGGGACAGGGAACGGCTACACCTTC. This rearrangement joins TRBV6-6 to TRBJ1-2; 9 nucleotides align to TRBD1. J lost 8 bases, V lost 6 bases, and 10 bases had no gene match. This CDR3 comprises 14 residues. In germline, CDR1 is MNHNY, CDR2 SVGAGI (reference sequence).

The V call is TRBV27, the J call TRBJ1-2; D possibly corresponds to TRBD1 (5 bases). The length of the CDR3 is 16 residues. Germline V CDR1 and CDR2: MNHEY, SMNVEV (reference sequence). V lost 6 bases, J lost 4 bases, and 21 bases lay in between. CDR3: CASRGEPGKGIYGYTF. In nucleotides, the CDR3 is TGTGCCAGCAGGGGCGAGCCGGGCAAGGGGATCTATGGCTACACCTTC.

J is TRBJ1-2 and V is TRBV11-1; D ambiguous. Germline assignment: CDR1 SGHAT and CDR2 FQDESV (reference sequence). There are 14 residues in the CDR3. Trimming stripped 1 base from V and 2 bases from J, with 8 bases between. The CDR3 loop is CASSLVSRNYGYTF. The CDR3 DNA follows: TGTGCCAGCAGCTTAGTTTCCAGGAACTATGGCTACACCTTC. The variable domain in full, with the rest retrieved from reference TRBV11-1 and TRBJ1-2, is EAEVAQSPRYKITEKSQAVAFWCDPISGHATLYWYRQILGQGPELLVQFQDESVVDDSQLPKDRFSAERLKGVDSTLKIQPAELGDSAMYLCASSLVSRNYGYTFGSGTRLTVV.

This clone was seen a single time. This chain joins TRBV29-1 and TRBJ2-7; possible D gene TRBD2, 6 bases. Trimming pared 2 bases from V and 0 bases from J, leaving 11 bases between. The germline gives CDR1 SQVTM, CDR2 ANQGSEA. CDR3 length equals 14 residues. Here the CDR3 reads CSVETGGGSYEQYF. The CDR3 DNA reads as TGCAGCGTTGAAACCGGGGGAGGCTCCTACGAGCAGTACTTC.

The V gene is TRBV29-1, the J gene TRBJ1-2; 7 nucleotides agree with TRBD1. The CDR3 loop spans 14 amino acids. V gave up 5 bases and J gave up 6 bases; unmatched junction bases: 12. Germline values: CDR1 SQVTM, CDR2 ANQGSEA. CDR3 in amino acids: CSVTHRGEFHGYTF. The CDR3 DNA is TGCAGCGTTACGCACAGGGGAGAGTTTCATGGCTACACCTTC. The complete variable domain, with remaining parts taken from reference TRBV29-1 and TRBJ1-2, reads SAVISQKPSRDICQRGTSLTIQCQVDSQVTMMFWYRQQPGQSLTLIATANQGSEATYESGFVIDKFPISRPNLTFSTLTVSNMSPEDSSIYLCSVTHRGEFHGYTFGSGTRLTVV.

The V and J genes are TRBV27 and TRBJ1-2, with 7 bases identical to TRBD1. With 0 bases clipped from V and 6 bases from J, the junction kept 10 bases outside the gene matches. This CDR3 has 16 amino acids. Germline V CDR1 and CDR2: MNHEY, SMNVEV (reference sequence). This CDR3 is CASSLSPTGFGHGYTF. CDR3 coding DNA: TGTGCCAGCAGTTTATCCCCGACAGGGTTTGGCCATGGCTACACCTTC.

The chain joins TRBV19 to TRBJ1-1; 10 nucleotides match TRBD1. The CDR3 is made up of 15 amino acids. With V trimmed by 7 bases and J by 5 bases, 10 bases remained unmatched. Germline CDR1 reads LNHDA; CDR2 reads SQIVND (reference sequence). The CDR3 loop reads CASNRDRGLLTEAFF. The CDR3 nucleotides read TGTGCCAGTAACCGGGACAGGGGCCTTCTGACTGAAGCTTTCTTT. The full variable domain, rest sourced from reference TRBV19 and TRBJ1-1, is DGGITQSPKYLFRKEGQNVTLSCEQNLNHDAMYWYRQDPGQGLRLIYYSQIVNDFQKGDIAEGYSVSREKKESFPLTVTSAQKNPTAFYLCASNRDRGLLTEAFFGQGTRLTVV.

This rearrangement joins TRBV2 to TRBJ1-2; 9 bases are shared with TRBD1. The germline V gene has CDR1 SNHLY and CDR2 FYNNEI. This CDR3 has 12 residues. With 11 bases clipped from V and 8 bases from J, the junction kept 9 bases outside the gene matches. Here the CDR3 reads CAGGQGSKGYTF. CDR3 bases: TGTGCCGGGGGACAGGGAAGTAAGGGCTACACCTTC.

V is TRBV29-1 and J is TRBJ2-1, with TRBD2 matching 12 bases. Trimming removed 7 bases from V and 7 bases from J; junction bases left unmatched: 5. Germline assignment: CDR1 SQVTM and CDR2 ANQGSEA. The CDR3 has 13 residues. DNA of the CDR3: TGCAGCGAGACTAGCGGGAGTATGAATGAGCAGTTCTTC. As protein: CSETSGSMNEQFF.

There are a few counts of this clone. The chain couples TRBV28 to TRBJ1-5; maybe TRBD1 (5 bases). Germline CDR1 MDHEN, CDR2 SYDVKM. CDR3 length: 15 residues. With 2 bases removed from V and 4 bases from J, the gap between germline ends came to 12 bases. CDR3 nucleotide sequence: TGTGCCAGCAGTTTACAGGGCATAAGGAATCAGCCCCAGCATTTT. This translates into CASSLQGIRNQPQHF. The whole variable domain, remainder taken from reference TRBV28 and TRBJ1-5, is DVKVTQSSRYLVKRTGEKVFLECVQDMDHENMFWYRQDPGLGLRLIYFSYDVKMKEKGDIPEGYSVSREKKERFSLILESASTNQTSMYLCASSLQGIRNQPQHFGDGTRLSIL.

The rearrangement links TRBV7-6 to TRBJ2-1; 12 bases are shared with TRBD2. Germline values: CDR1 SGHVS, CDR2 FNYEAQ. Trimming took 5 bases from V and 6 from J; bases not matched to a gene: 8. The CDR3 is 16 residues long. The CDR3 DNA reads as TGTGCCAGCAGCCGCGACCTACTAGCGGGGGGCAATGAGCAGTTCTTC. The encoded protein is CASSRDLLAGGNEQFF.

The V call is TRBV6-4, the J call TRBJ2-1, with D possibly TRBD1 on 6 matching bases. The V end was cut by 2 bases, the J end by 1 base, with 9 bases between. CDR1 MRHNA and CDR2 SNTAGT come from the germline V gene. The CDR3 extends over 15 amino acids. CDR3 nucleotides: TGTGCCAGCAGTGACGAGAGGGGGTCCTACAATGAGCAGTTCTTC. The encoded protein is CASSDERGSYNEQFF.

The rearrangement links TRBV5-1 to TRBJ2-2; 8 bases agree with TRBD2. The CDR3 is 16 amino acids. Germline CDR1 and CDR2: SGHRS and YFSETQ. V lost 2 bases, J lost 2 bases, and 5 bases stayed unmatched. The CDR3 DNA reads as TGCGCCAGCAGCTTTTTAGCGGGACAAAACACCGGGGAGCTGTTTTTT. Translating it yields CASSFLAGQNTGELFF.